This T cell receptor (beta chain) appears in the sequencing data of a study of blood T cells in healthy people across ages. The length of the CDR3 is 15 residues. Trimming removed 0 bases at V and 0 bases at J, with 8 bases between. Germline-derived CDR1 and CDR2 are SGHKS and YYEKEE (reference sequence). Isolating PBMCs gave at least 7 million of these cells per sample. Using a J-beta primer mix together with a sample-barcoded 5' primer, a second PCR was run for about 6 to 11 cycles. TCRdb re-analysed the 5' RACE reads in MiXCR, keeping a single row per CDR3 protein. The data hold roughly 1,300,000 distinct CDR3 sequences, with 45% to 70% observed a single time.

The rearrangement links TRBV5-5 to TRBJ2-3; no firm D call. The sequence derives from a man aged 18 to 29 in good health. Sequencing input: blood. CDR3 protein: CASSLAEFSTDTQYF. The CDR3 DNA sequence: TGTGCCAGCAGCTTGGCTGAGTTCAGCACAGATACGCAGTATTTT. The variable domain in full, with the rest retrieved from reference TRBV5-5 and TRBJ2-3, is DAGVTQSPTHLIKTRGQQVTLRCSPISGHKSVSWYQQVLGQGPQFIFQYYEKEERGRGNFPDRFSARQFPNYSSELNVNALLLGDSALYLCASSLAEFSTDTQYFGPGTRLTVL.